One and the same sample provided the 14 T cell receptor beta chains below, sequenced in a study of T cells in Graves' hyperthyroidism and ophthalmopathy. Amplification targeted TCR beta CDR3 regions from RNA transcripts. The primer set for the first-round RT-PCR of the TCR CDR3 was HTBI. TCRdb fed the multiplex PCR reads into MiXCR, producing one record per CDR3 protein. The table has under 400,000 distinct CDR3 sequences, about 20% seen once; the top ten hold approximately 54%. The sample consisted of blood. These TCRs come from a woman aged 50 to 60 with Graves' hyperthyroidism.

This chain connects TRBV2 to TRBJ2-3, with 11 bases matching TRBD2. Germline V CDR1 and CDR2: SNHLY, FYNNEI. The junction had 5 bases not matched to a gene; V was cut back by 4 bases and J by 2 bases. CDR3 length: 16 residues. DNA of the CDR3: TGTGCCAGCAGTGGGCTGACTAGCGGGGTCACAGATACGCAGTATTTT. It encodes CASSGLTSGVTDTQYF. Complete variable domain (other parts from reference TRBV2 and TRBJ2-3): EPEVTQTPSHQVTQMGQEVILRCVPISNHLYFYWYRQILGQKVEFLVSFYNNEISEKSEIFDDQFSVERPDGSNFTLKIRSTKLEDSAMYFCASSGLTSGVTDTQYFGPGTRLTVL.

The chain is built from TRBV6-1 and TRBJ1-6; D might be TRBD1 (5 bases). This CDR3 comprises 14 residues. The germline V gene has CDR1 MNHNS and CDR2 SASEGT. V was trimmed by 5 bases and J by 7 bases, leaving 12 bases between them. The CDR3 DNA is TGTGCCAGCAGTTGGGACGTGTCCAATTCACCCCTCCACTTT. This sequence encodes CASSWDVSNSPLHF.

This clonotype has more than one count but fewer than ten. The chain uses TRBV7-8 and TRBJ2-1; D is perhaps TRBD1 (6 bases). CDR3 length: 15 residues. V was clipped by 2 bases and J by 5 bases, with 13 bases between them. Per the germline V gene, CDR1 is SGHVS and CDR2 is FQNEAQ. The CDR3 sequence is CASSLWGRGNNEQFF. The CDR3 coding sequence is TGTGCCAGCAGCTTATGGGGAAGGGGGAACAATGAGCAGTTCTTC.

The table lists this clonotype with many counts. This rearrangement joins TRBV28 to TRBJ1-5; 10 bases fit TRBD1. The CDR3 sequence is 15 residues long. Trimming took 5 bases from V and 3 from J; bases not matched to a gene: 4. The germline gives CDR1 MDHEN, CDR2 SYDVKM. The CDR3, as DNA: TGTGCCAGCAGTATCCGACAGGGGGCCAATCAGCCCCAGCATTTT. This gives the protein CASSIRQGANQPQHF.

This clonotype was seen many times. V usage is TRBV6-2 or TRBV6-3 and J usage is TRBJ1-5; D unresolved. The CDR3 is 14 amino acids. Trimming took off 2 bases at V and 3 bases at J, with 8 bases between the two ends. The germline gives CDR1 MNHEY, CDR2 SVGEGT. DNA of the CDR3: TGTGCCAGCAGTTACGGCCAGTACAATCAGCCCCAGCATTTT. Translating it yields CASSYGQYNQPQHF.

This clonotype was counted a few times. The V call is TRBV6-1, the J call TRBJ2-3, with unresolved D. The CDR3 spans 13 residues. V was clipped by 4 bases and J by 4 bases, with 9 bases between them. Germline CDR1 MNHNS, CDR2 SASEGT. For the CDR3, the DNA is TGTGCCAGCAGTGCGAGTGGAGCAGATACGCAGTATTTT. It codes for CASSASGADTQYF.

This clonotype came up a few times. The chain joins TRBV6-1 to TRBJ2-1, with 9 bases aligning to TRBD2. Germline V gene lookup returns CDR1 MNHNS and CDR2 SASEGT. The CDR3 spans 13 residues. J gave up 5 bases and V 7 bases, and 3 bases lay outside the gene matches. The CDR3: CASKPSGDNEQFF. CDR3 DNA: TGTGCCAGCAAACCTAGCGGGGACAATGAGCAGTTCTTC.

This clonotype was recorded only once. The rearrangement joins TRBV9 to TRBJ2-5; 11 nucleotides match TRBD2. With V trimmed by 0 bases and J by 4 bases, 8 bases remained unmatched. The length of the CDR3 is 17 residues. Germline CDR1 reads SGDLS; CDR2 reads YYNGEE. DNA of the CDR3: TGTGCCAGCAGCGTAGGGGGTAGCGGGGGGGGAGGAGAGACCCAGTACTTC. It specifies CASSVGGSGGGGETQYF.

This clonotype was seen more than once but under ten times. The V and J genes are TRBV7-9 and TRBJ2-7; D ambiguous. CDR3 size: 12 residues. Germline CDR1 and CDR2: SEHNR and FQNEAQ (reference sequence). The V end was cut by 1 base, the J end by 4 bases, with 5 bases between. The CDR3 DNA is TGTGCCAGCAGCTTAGACCCGTACGAGCAGTACTTC. As protein: CASSLDPYEQYF.

This clonotype was observed a handful of times. The chain has TRBV5-1 and TRBJ2-2; 10 bases are shared with TRBD1. This CDR3 spans 14 amino acids. The V segment lost 5 bases and the J segment 7 bases; nucleotides outside the gene matches: 5. Looked up from germline, CDR1 is SGHRS and CDR2 is YFSETQ. CDR3: CASRDRGFVGELFF. CDR3 nucleotides: TGCGCCAGCAGGGACAGGGGGTTTGTCGGGGAGCTGTTTTTT. The full variable domain, completed using reference TRBV5-1 and TRBJ2-2, is KAGVTQTPRYLIKTRGQQVTLSCSPISGHRSVSWYQQTPGQGLQFLFEYFSETQRNKGNFPGRFSGRQFSNSRSEMNVSTLELGDSALYLCASRDRGFVGELFFGEGSRLTVL.

In the case of this clonotype: At one end the junction does not follow the germline gene, possibly because of a read error. The gene calls are TRBV3-1 and TRBJ1-2, with a tentative D call TRBD1 (6 bases). The germline CDR1 and CDR2 sequences are LGHDT and YNNKEL (reference sequence). The CDR3 has 18 residues. CDR3 DNA: TGTGCCGGCAGCCAGCCGCAGGGGAAGGTGACCAGCGGAGATGGCTACACCTTC. Translating gives CAGSQPQGKVTSGDGYTF.

This sequence joins TRBV3-1 and TRBJ2-3; D call uncertain. Germline CDR1 and CDR2: LGHDT and YNNKEL (reference sequence). The CDR3 runs 13 residues. V lost 6 bases and J lost 3, with 10 bases in between. The chain's CDR3 is CASRQDPTDTQYF. CDR3 nucleotide sequence: TGTGCCAGCAGGCAGGATCCTACAGATACGCAGTATTTT.

Many counts were recorded for this clonotype. The rearrangement joins TRBV7-9 to TRBJ2-1; 9 nucleotides match TRBD2. V gave up 5 bases and J gave up 2 bases; unmatched junction bases: 7. The length of the CDR3 is 16 residues. CDR1 is SEHNR, CDR2 FQNEAQ, per germline (reference sequence). CDR3 protein: CASSDQTSGPYNEQFF. For the CDR3, the DNA is TGTGCCAGCAGCGACCAGACTAGCGGTCCCTACAATGAGCAGTTCTTC.

This clonotype came up many times. The chain links TRBV2 to TRBJ2-7; tentatively, D is TRBD2 (7 bases). Trimming cost V 6 bases and J 2 bases, with 17 bases left between them. From germline, CDR1 is SNHLY and CDR2 FYNNEI. This CDR3 is built from 15 residues. CDR3 amino acids: CASSSTGTIAYEQYF. CDR3 nucleotides: TGTGCCAGCAGCTCCACAGGGACTATCGCCTACGAGCAGTACTTC.